Below are 20 T cell receptor beta chains sequenced from a single sample in a study of T cells in Graves' hyperthyroidism and ophthalmopathy. Using RNA transcripts as the source, TCR beta CDR3 regions were amplified. The TCR CDR3 first-round RT-PCR relied on the HTBI primer set. TCRdb ran MiXCR on the multiplex PCR reads and lists one entry per CDR3 protein. The data contain under 300,000 distinct CDR3 sequences, less than 30% of them singletons. The sequenced sample consisted of blood. Source of these receptors: a man aged 35-49 years with Graves' hyperthyroidism that later progressed to Graves' ophthalmopathy.

Many counts were recorded for this clonotype. The chain couples TRBV3-1 to TRBJ1-1, with 10 bases identical to TRBD1. CDR3 length equals 14 residues. The junction had 6 bases not matched to a gene; V was cut back by 4 bases and J by 7 bases. Per the germline V gene, CDR1 is LGHDT and CDR2 is YNNKEL (reference sequence). The CDR3 sequence is CASSRGQGRSEAFF. DNA for the CDR3: TGTGCCAGCAGCCGGGGACAGGGGAGGAGTGAAGCTTTCTTT.

This clonotype was detected ten times or more. The chain employs TRBV20-1 and TRBJ2-7; D is perhaps TRBD2 (6 bases). The CDR3 contains 13 residues. Germline loops: CDR1 DFQATT, CDR2 SNEGSKA (reference sequence). Trimming shortened V by 6 bases and J by 0 bases, and 12 bases separated the two germline ends. The CDR3 loop reads CSAPSGRSYEQYF. CDR3 bases: TGCAGTGCACCGAGCGGGCGCTCCTACGAGCAGTACTTC.

This clonotype was seen many times. This chain uses TRBV20-1 with TRBJ2-7, with D tentatively TRBD1 or TRBD2 (5 bases each). Looked up from germline, CDR1 is DFQATT and CDR2 is SNEGSKA (reference sequence). With 2 bases removed from V and 6 bases from J, the gap between germline ends came to 14 bases. This CDR3 has 13 residues. For the CDR3, the DNA is TGCAGTGCTAGACCTGGGGGTGGAACCGAGCAGTACTTC. Its translation: CSARPGGGTEQYF.

This clonotype was found many times. This chain joins TRBV12-3 or TRBV12-4 and TRBJ1-2, with 7 bases that match TRBD1. The CDR3 sequence is 14 residues long. Unmatched junction bases numbered 5, after V lost 6 bases and J lost 1 base. The CDR3 nucleotides read TGTGCCAGCAGATTCACAGGGGATAACTATGGCTACACCTTC. Protein product: CASRFTGDNYGYTF.

Ten or more counts support this clonotype. The chain recombines TRBV3-1 with TRBJ1-1; D is possibly TRBD1 (5 bases). Germline V CDR1 and CDR2: LGHDT, YNNKEL (reference sequence). The V end was cut by 1 base, the J end by 11 bases, with 14 bases between. This CDR3 contains 13 residues. The CDR3: CASSQVGGRVAFF. In DNA, the CDR3 is TGTGCCAGCAGCCAAGTCGGGGGTAGGGTGGCTTTCTTT.

The chain employs TRBV6-1 and TRBJ1-2; D remains unclear. Germline-derived CDR1 and CDR2 are MNHNS and SASEGT. The CDR3 covers 15 residues. V was pared by 4 bases and J by 4 bases, with 16 bases between. The chain's CDR3 is CASSGFQGYGYGYTF. The CDR3 coding sequence is TGTGCCAGCAGTGGGTTTCAAGGCTACGGCTATGGCTACACCTTC.

Ten or more counts support this clonotype. This chain links TRBV5-1 with TRBJ1-2; 10 bases are shared with TRBD1. J was trimmed by 6 bases and V by 4 bases; bases with no gene match: 6. This CDR3 comprises 14 residues. From germline, CDR1 is SGHRS and CDR2 YFSETQ. DNA for the CDR3: TGCGCCAGCAGCATCACGGACAGGGGGAATGGCTACACCTTC. Translated: CASSITDRGNGYTF.

This clonotype was counted at least ten times. V is TRBV2 and J is TRBJ2-7; TRBD2 aligns across 7 bases. The germline gives CDR1 SNHLY, CDR2 FYNNEI. The CDR3 has 12 amino acids. V lost 9 bases and J lost 3; bases outside the gene matches: 5. This CDR3 is CASFPGGYEQYF. CDR3 bases: TGTGCCAGTTTTCCGGGGGGCTACGAGCAGTACTTC. Complete variable domain (other parts from reference TRBV2 and TRBJ2-7): EPEVTQTPSHQVTQMGQEVILRCVPISNHLYFYWYRQILGQKVEFLVSFYNNEISEKSEIFDDQFSVERPDGSNFTLKIRSTKLEDSAMYFCASFPGGYEQYFGPGTRLTVT.

This clonotype occurred many times. The chain joins TRBV6-5 to TRBJ2-2; TRBD1 aligns across 8 bases. The CDR3 length is 14 residues. V gave up 4 bases and J gave up 7 bases; unmatched junction bases: 5. The germline gives CDR1 MNHEY, CDR2 SVGAGI. The CDR3 here is CASSSDRVIGELFF. The CDR3 nucleotides are TGTGCCAGCAGTTCGGACAGGGTTATCGGGGAGCTGTTTTTT.

Many counts were recorded for this clonotype. The genes are TRBV10-3 and TRBJ2-7, with D unclear. CDR1 ENHRY and CDR2 SYGVKD come from the germline V gene. Trimming shortened V by 2 bases and J by 5 bases, and 4 bases separated the two germline ends. CDR3 length: 11 amino acids. The CDR3 spells CAISEGHEQYF. DNA of the CDR3: TGTGCCATCAGTGAGGGGCACGAGCAGTACTTC.

This chain connects TRBV30 to TRBJ2-4, with 9 bases that match TRBD1. From germline, CDR1 is GTSNPN and CDR2 SVGIG (reference sequence). The CDR3 totals 12 residues. Trimming at V came to 8 bases and at J to 7 bases, leaving 6 bases not matched to a gene. CDR3 sequence reads: CALTGGANIQYF. The CDR3 bases are TGTGCCCTTACAGGGGGCGCGAACATTCAGTACTTC. Full variable domain (outside the CDR3, taken from reference TRBV30 and TRBJ2-4): SQTIHQWPATLVQPVGSPLSLECTVEGTSNPNLYWYRQAAGRGLQLLFYSVGIGQISSEVPQNLSASRPQDRQFILSSKKLLLSDSGFYLCALTGGANIQYFGAGTRLSVL.

The chain joins TRBV6-5 to TRBJ1-5, with TRBD1 as a possible D gene (5 bases). The CDR3 consists of 15 residues. V lost 4 bases and J lost 2, with 12 bases in between. The V gene's germline CDR1 is MNHEY and CDR2 SVGAGI. The CDR3 region has the DNA TGTGCCAGCAGTTGGGACCAGTCCGGCAATCAGCCCCAGCATTTT. Its protein product is CASSWDQSGNQPQHF.

This clonotype was picked up many times. The V and J genes are TRBV24-1 and TRBJ1-5; D unclear. Germline-derived CDR1 and CDR2 are KGHDR and SFDVKD. V was pared by 12 bases and J by 6 bases, with 23 bases between. The CDR3 sequence is 15 residues long. CDR3 sequence: CAPEPMSRCGQPQHF. For the CDR3, the DNA is TGTGCCCCCGAACCAATGAGTCGGTGCGGTCAGCCCCAGCATTTT.

V gene TRBV5-1 combines with J gene TRBJ2-6; D may be TRBD1 (5 bases). Trimming shortened V by 4 bases and J by 18 bases, and 26 bases separated the two germline ends. The V gene's germline CDR1 is SGHRS and CDR2 YFSETQ. This CDR3 has 15 residues. The CDR3 protein is CASSLQISGANAPTF. The CDR3 region has the DNA TGCGCCAGCAGCCTACAGATCTCTGGGGCCAACGCCCCGACTTTC.

This clonotype was found many times. The rearrangement joins TRBV28 to TRBJ1-5; 7 nucleotides align to TRBD1. The CDR3 is 15 residues long. V gave up 3 bases and J gave up 4 bases; unmatched junction bases: 6. The germline gives CDR1 MDHEN, CDR2 SYDVKM. The CDR3 DNA follows: TGTGCCAGCAGTTTGGGGGGGGACAGAAATCAGCCCCAGCATTTT. Translated: CASSLGGDRNQPQHF.

At least ten counts were recorded for this clonotype. The chain couples TRBV10-3 to TRBJ2-7; D is undetermined. This CDR3 is 12 amino acids long. V was clipped by 4 bases and J by 3 bases, with 7 bases between them. Germline CDR1 reads ENHRY; CDR2 reads SYGVKD. The CDR3 here is CAISVYGYEQYF. CDR3 nucleotide sequence: TGTGCCATCAGTGTTTACGGCTACGAGCAGTACTTC.

This clonotype was detected many times. As the CDR3 is not closed by the conserved phenylalanine or tryptophan, this likely results from a read error. The gene calls are TRBV11-2 and TRBJ2-2; no clear D gene. The V gene lost 0 bases and the J gene lost 2 bases, with 7 bases spanning the gap. Looked up from germline, CDR1 is SGHAT and CDR2 is FQNNGV. The length of the CDR3 is 15 residues. CDR3 nucleotides: TGTGCCAGCAGCTTAGAACAGTTAAACACCGGGGAGCTGTTTTCT. The encoded protein is CASSLEQLNTGELFS.

At least ten counts were recorded for this clonotype. The V and J genes are TRBV3-1 and TRBJ1-1; TRBD1 is a possible D gene (6 bases). Germline V CDR1 and CDR2: LGHDT, YNNKEL (reference sequence). V was pared by 0 bases and J by 4 bases, with 12 bases between. The length of the CDR3 is 15 residues. Here the CDR3 reads CASSQDWGAGTEAFF. The CDR3 DNA reads as TGTGCCAGCAGCCAAGATTGGGGGGCCGGCACTGAAGCTTTCTTT.

There are many counts of this clonotype. As DNA, the CDR3 is TGTGCCAGCAGCCAAGTTCGGGAACATCGCTACCAAGAGACCCAGTACTTC. It codes for CASSQVREHRYQETQYF. The chain employs TRBV14 and TRBJ2-5; D possibly corresponds to TRBD2 (5 bases). Germline V gene data show CDR1 as SGHDN and CDR2 as FVKESK. V was cut by 1 base and J by 0 bases, with 15 bases left in between. The CDR3 spans 17 residues.

This clonotype was recorded many times. This chain uses TRBV11-3 with TRBJ1-6; D might be TRBD1 (6 bases). CDR3 length: 14 residues. CDR1 is SGHNT, CDR2 YENEEA, per germline. Trimming pared 3 bases from V and 9 bases from J, leaving 12 bases between. The chain's CDR3 is CASSFGQLSSPLHF. In DNA, the CDR3 is TGTGCCAGCAGCTTCGGACAGCTTTCTTCACCCCTCCACTTT.